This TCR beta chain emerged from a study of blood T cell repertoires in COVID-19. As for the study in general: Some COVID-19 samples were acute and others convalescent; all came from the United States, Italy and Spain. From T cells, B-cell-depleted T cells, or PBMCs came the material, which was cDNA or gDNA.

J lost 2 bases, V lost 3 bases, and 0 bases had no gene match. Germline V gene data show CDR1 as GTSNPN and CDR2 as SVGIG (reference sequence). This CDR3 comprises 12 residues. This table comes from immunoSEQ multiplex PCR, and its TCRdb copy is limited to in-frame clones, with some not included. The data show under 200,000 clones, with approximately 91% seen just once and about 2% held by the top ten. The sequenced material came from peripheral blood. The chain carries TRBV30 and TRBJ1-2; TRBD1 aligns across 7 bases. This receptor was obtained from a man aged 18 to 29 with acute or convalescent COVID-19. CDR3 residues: CAWRTGNYGYTF. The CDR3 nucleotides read TGTGCCTGGAGGACAGGGAACTATGGCTACACCTTC.